This T cell receptor beta chain was sequenced during a study of neurological immune-mediated disorders. Findings and limits, study-wide: Because no CDR3 amino acid sequences were shared across subjects by expanded clones, private repertoires were suggested in all groups.

TCRdb recomputed calls from the 5' RACE reads with MiXCR, one row per CDR3 protein. Of around 67,000 distinct CDR3 sequences detected, around 5% appear once; the ten largest clones hold around 7.2%. Germline lookup yields CDR1 SGHVS and CDR2 FQNEAQ. This CDR3 contains 16 residues. This clonotype was detected a few times. Its target is not known. The junction and the germline gene differ at one end; a read error may be behind it. The sequence was collected from a man younger than 30 with multiple sclerosis. The sample consisted of PBMCs. The chain employs TRBV7-8 and TRBJ1-6; D not certain. CDR3 amino acids: CASSPRGNSYNSPLNF. The CDR3 region has the DNA TGTGCCAGCAGCCCCAGAGGGAACTCCTATAATTCACCCCTCAACTTT.